This T cell receptor (beta chain) stems from a study of tumor-infiltrating lymphocytes in primary liver carcinoma. Across the whole study: Stage T1-T3 N0M0 tumors spanned 4.2 to 10 cm. Study conclusions and caveats: Lower overlap was observed for tumor-adjacent and tumor-blood pairs relative to tumor region pairs.

Comments on this clonotype: Its cognate antigen is unknown. It may be a read error: a sequence one base away is much more abundant.

Unsorted whole blood supplied the blood RNA, and germline DNA was isolated too. The investigators made TCR beta cDNA from around 540 ng total RNA, using a constant-region primer. ARM-PCR was slightly modified, and three nested multiplex PCR rounds with it gave rise to the TCR beta libraries. A C-beta reverse primer and TRBV1-TRBV30 forward primers served in each of the first two PCR rounds, at approximately 10 cycles apiece. TCRdb independently ran MiXCR on the multiplex PCR reads; one entry per CDR3 protein. The data show fewer than 350,000 distinct CDR3 sequences, approximately 65% seen once. In germline, CDR1 is SQVTM, CDR2 ANQGSEA. The CDR3 runs to 13 residues.

The sequenced material came from peripheral blood. The clonotype comes from a man aged 35 to 55 with primary liver carcinoma and hepatitis B virus infection. The chain couples TRBV29-1 to TRBJ2-1; D is undetermined. Here the CDR3 reads CSVERSSYNGQFF. The DNA for the CDR3 is TGCAGCGTTGAGAGGTCCTCCTACAATGGGCAGTTCTTC.